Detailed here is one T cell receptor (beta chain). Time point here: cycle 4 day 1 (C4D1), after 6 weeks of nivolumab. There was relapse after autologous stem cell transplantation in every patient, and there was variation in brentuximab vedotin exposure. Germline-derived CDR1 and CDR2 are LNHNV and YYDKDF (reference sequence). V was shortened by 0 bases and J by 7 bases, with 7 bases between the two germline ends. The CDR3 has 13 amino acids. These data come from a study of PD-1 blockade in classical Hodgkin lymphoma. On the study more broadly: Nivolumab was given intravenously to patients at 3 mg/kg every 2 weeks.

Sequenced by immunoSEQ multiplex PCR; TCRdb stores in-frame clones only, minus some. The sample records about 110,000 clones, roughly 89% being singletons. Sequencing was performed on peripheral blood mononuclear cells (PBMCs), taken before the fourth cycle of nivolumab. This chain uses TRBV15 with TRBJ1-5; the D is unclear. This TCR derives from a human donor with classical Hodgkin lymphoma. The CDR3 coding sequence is TGTGCCACCAGCAGAGAGGCTCCACAGCCCCAGCATTTT. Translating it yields CATSREAPQPQHF.